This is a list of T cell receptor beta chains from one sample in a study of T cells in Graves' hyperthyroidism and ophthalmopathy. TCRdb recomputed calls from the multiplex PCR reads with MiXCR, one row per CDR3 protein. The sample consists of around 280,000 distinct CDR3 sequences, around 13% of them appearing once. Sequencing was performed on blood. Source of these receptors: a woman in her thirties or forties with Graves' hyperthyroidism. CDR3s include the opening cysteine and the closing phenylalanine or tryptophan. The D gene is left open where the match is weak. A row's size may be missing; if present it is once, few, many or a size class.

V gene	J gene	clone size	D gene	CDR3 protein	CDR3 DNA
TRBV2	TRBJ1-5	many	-	CASNRNSNQPQHF	TGTGCCAGCAACAGGAATAGCAATCAGCCCCAGCATTTT
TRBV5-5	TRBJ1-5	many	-	CASSSDPGGQPQHF	TGTGCCAGCAGCTCCGACCCGGGGGGTCAGCCCCAGCATTTT
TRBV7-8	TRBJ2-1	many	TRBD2	CASSLGAGGPNEQFF	TGTGCCAGCAGCTTAGGCGCGGGAGGCCCCAATGAGCAGTTCTTC
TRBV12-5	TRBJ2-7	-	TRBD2	CASGPPGLGFLEQYF	TGTGCTAGTGGCCCCCCCGGACTAGGGTTCCTCGAGCAGTACTTC
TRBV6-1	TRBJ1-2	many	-	CASSKRGAGNYGYTF	TGTGCCAGCAGCAAGCGGGGAGCGGGCAACTATGGCTACACCTTC
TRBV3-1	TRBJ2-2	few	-	CASSRRGMNTGELFF	TGTGCCAGCAGCCGCAGGGGTATGAACACCGGGGAGCTGTTTTTT
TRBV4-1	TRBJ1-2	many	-	CASSQPGKNYGYTF	TGCGCCAGCAGCCAACCAGGGAAGAACTATGGCTACACCTTC
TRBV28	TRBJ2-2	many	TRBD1	CASRPGTGNTGELFF	TGTGCCAGCAGACCAGGGACAGGAAACACCGGGGAGCTGTTTTTT
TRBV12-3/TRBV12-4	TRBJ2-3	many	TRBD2	CASSSPRTSGVLTDTQYF	TGTGCCAGCAGCTCCCCGAGGACTAGCGGAGTTTTAACAGATACGCAGTATTTT
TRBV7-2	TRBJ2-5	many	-	CASSRNGAEETQYF	TGTGCCAGCAGCCGAAACGGGGCGGAAGAGACCCAGTACTTC
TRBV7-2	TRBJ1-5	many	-	CASSLGAGGNQPQHF	TGTGCCAGCAGCTTAGGCGCTGGGGGCAATCAGCCCCAGCATTTT
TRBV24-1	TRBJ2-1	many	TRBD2	CATSGVAGTPNEQFF	TGTGCCACCAGTGGTGTAGCGGGAACTCCAAATGAGCAGTTCTTC
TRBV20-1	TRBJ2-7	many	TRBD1	CSARDTGTGNSYEQYF	TGCAGTGCTAGAGATACAGGGACAGGGAATTCCTACGAGCAGTACTTC
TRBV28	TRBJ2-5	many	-	CASSPQGFRPETQYF	TGTGCCAGCAGTCCCCAGGGCTTTCGTCCAGAGACCCAGTACTTC
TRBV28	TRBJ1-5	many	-	CASSVSNQPQHF	TGTGCCAGCAGTGTTAGCAATCAGCCCCAGCATTTT
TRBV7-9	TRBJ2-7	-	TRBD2	CASSLGAGGQPYEQYF	TGTGCCAGCAGCTTAGGAGCGGGAGGACAACCCTACGAGCAGTACTTC
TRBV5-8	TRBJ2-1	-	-	CASSLWGANEQFF	TGTGCCAGCAGCTTGTGGGGGGCCAATGAGCAGTTCTTC
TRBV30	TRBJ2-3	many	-	CAWSVRRRTDTQYF	TGTGCCTGGAGTGTACGGCGGCGCACAGATACGCAGTATTTT
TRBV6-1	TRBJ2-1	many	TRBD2	CASSPGLALNEQFF	TGTGCCAGCAGTCCGGGACTAGCTTTGAATGAGCAGTTCTTC
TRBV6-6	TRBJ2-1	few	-	CASSYGRALYNEQFF	TGTGCCAGCAGTTACGGGCGGGCCTTATACAATGAGCAGTTCTTC
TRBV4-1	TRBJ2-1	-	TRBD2	CASSQLGLAGNNEQFF	TGCGCCAGCAGCCAGCTAGGACTAGCGGGGAACAATGAGCAGTTCTTC
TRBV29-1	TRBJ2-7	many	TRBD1	CSVPGQGAHEQYF	TGCAGCGTTCCGGGACAGGGGGCCCACGAGCAGTACTTC
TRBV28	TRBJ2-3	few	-	CASRRTDTDTQYF	TGTGCCAGCAGAAGGACGGACACAGATACGCAGTATTTT
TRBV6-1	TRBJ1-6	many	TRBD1	CASNPGQPNSPLHF	TGTGCCAGCAACCCGGGACAGCCGAATTCACCCCTCCACTTT
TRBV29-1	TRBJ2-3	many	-	CSVIGTPVLTQYF	TGCAGCGTCATCGGGACTCCCGTCCTTACGCAGTATTTT
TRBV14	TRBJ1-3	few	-	CTSSQEPLSGNTIYF	TGTACCAGCAGCCAAGAGCCGCTCTCTGGAAACACCATATATTTT
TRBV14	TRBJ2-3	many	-	CASSQERTDTQYF	TGTGCCAGCAGCCAAGAGAGGACAGATACGCAGTATTTT
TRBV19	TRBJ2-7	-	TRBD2	CASSIGPGLGISYEQYF	TGTGCCAGTAGTATAGGTCCAGGACTAGGGATTTCCTACGAGCAGTACTTC
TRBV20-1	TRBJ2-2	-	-	CSARDPQVGGELLF	TGCAGTGCTAGAGATCCCCAGGTCGGAGGGGAGCTGCTTTTT
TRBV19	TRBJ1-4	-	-	CASERGFGEKLFF	TGTGCCAGTGAACGGGGGTTTGGTGAAAAACTGTTTTTT
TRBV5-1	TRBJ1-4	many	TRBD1	CASSSQGTGRHEKLFF	TGCGCCAGCAGCTCGCAAGGGACAGGCCGACATGAAAAACTGTTTTTT
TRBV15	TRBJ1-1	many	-	CATSRDQSQSEAFF	TGTGCCACCAGCAGAGATCAGTCGCAGTCTGAAGCTTTCTTT
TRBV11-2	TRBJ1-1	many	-	CASSLNRVAEAFF	TGTGCCAGCAGCTTAAACAGGGTGGCTGAAGCTTTCTTT
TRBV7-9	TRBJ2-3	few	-	CASSFMEGTQYF	TGTGCCAGCAGCTTTATGGAGGGTACGCAGTATTTT
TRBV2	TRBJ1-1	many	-	CASRRGDFLHLNTEAFF	TGTGCCAGCAGGAGGGGGGACTTCCTTCACCTGAACACTGAAGCTTTCTTT
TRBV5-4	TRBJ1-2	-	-	CASSLDGTIYGYTF	TGTGCCAGCAGCTTGGACGGGACAATCTATGGCTACACCTTC
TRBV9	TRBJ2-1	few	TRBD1	CASSVRQGANEQFF	TGTGCCAGCAGCGTGCGACAGGGGGCAAATGAGCAGTTCTTC
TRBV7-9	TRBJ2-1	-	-	CASSLGVVQFF	TGTGCCAGCAGCTTGGGGGTTGTGCAGTTCTTC
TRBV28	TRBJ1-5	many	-	CASSPGTSGNQPQHF	TGTGCCAGCAGTCCGGGAACCAGTGGCAATCAGCCCCAGCATTTT
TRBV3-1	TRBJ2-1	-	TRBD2	CASSQVAGGPFYNGQFF	TGTGCCAGCAGCCAAGTAGCGGGAGGGCCGTTCTACAATGGGCAGTTCTTC
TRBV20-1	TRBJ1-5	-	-	CSARDRVRGNQPQHF	TGCAGTGCTAGAGACAGGGTCAGGGGCAATCAGCCCCAGCATTTT
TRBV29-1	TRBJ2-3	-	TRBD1	CSVGGTGPTDTQYF	TGCAGCGTTGGGGGGACAGGGCCCACAGATACGCAGTATTTT
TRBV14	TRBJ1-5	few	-	CASSQVGGPNQPQHF	TGTGCCAGCAGCCAAGTTGGGGGGCCTAATCAGCCCCAGCATTTT
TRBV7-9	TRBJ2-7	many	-	CASLRGGGDSYEQYF	TGTGCCAGTTTGCGAGGGGGAGGGGATTCCTACGAGCAGTACTTC
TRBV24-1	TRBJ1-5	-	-	CATRGRDSNQPQHF	TGTGCCACCAGGGGACGGGATAGCAATCAGCCCCAGCATTTT
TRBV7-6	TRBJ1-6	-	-	CASSLALAGVPNSPLHF	TGTGCCAGCAGCTTAGCGCTCGCAGGGGTCCCTAATTCACCCCTCCACTTT